Following are 17 T cell receptor beta chains from one sample sequenced in a study of human versus mouse CDR3 diversity and MHC coevolution (dated 2017 in TCRdb). The library relied on the immunoSEQ multiplex PCR assay. What TCRdb holds here is the immuneACCESS table cut down to in-frame rearrangements. Part of the clones is not present; checked against another copy, under half of the missing clones reflect an unresolved V gene, and the others are unexplained. The sample table contains roughly 86,000 clones; only one count was recorded for just under 95% of them. Approximately 1.5% of the sample rests with the top ten. Sequencing input: naive CD4+ T cells from blood. This specimen's cell subset or site label, per the study, means: CD45RO-negative CD62L-positive naive CD4 T cells. Receptors originate from a person aged 25 to 75 in good health.

The V and J genes are TRBV29-1 and TRBJ2-3, with 8 positions matching TRBD2. CDR1 is SQVTM and CDR2 is ANQGSEA in the germline V gene. The length of the CDR3 is 12 residues. The V segment lost 8 bases and the J segment 5 bases; nucleotides outside the gene matches: 6. CDR3 in DNA: TGCAGCATAGCGGGATTAGGAGATACGCAGTATTTT. This encodes CSIAGLGDTQYF.

The chain uses TRBV7-8 and TRBJ2-7, with TRBD2 identical over 9 bases. V shed 4 bases and J 2 bases; nucleotides not matched to a gene: 6. The V gene's germline CDR1 is SGHVS and CDR2 FQNEAQ. The CDR3 sequence is 15 residues long. In DNA form, the CDR3 reads TGTGCCAGCAGCTACCTCGGACTAGCGCCCTACGAGCAGTACTTC. The encoded protein is CASSYLGLAPYEQYF.

DNA for the CDR3: TGTGCCAGCAGCCCTCAGGGCCGAACGGGCGAGCAGTACTTC. As protein: CASSPQGRTGEQYF. The chain is built from TRBV7-2 and TRBJ2-7, with TRBD1 as a possible D gene (5 bases). Looked up from germline, CDR1 is SGHTA and CDR2 is FQGNSA. The CDR3 loop spans 14 amino acids. Trimming cost V 5 bases and J 6 bases, with 17 bases left between them.

This chain connects TRBV28 to TRBJ1-1; D gene unclear. This CDR3 contains 11 residues. CDR1 MDHEN and CDR2 SYDVKM come from the germline V gene. The V end lost 6 bases, the J end lost 9 bases, and 11 bases lay between the germline ends. The CDR3 nucleotides read TGTGCCAGCAGGCCTAACGGGAAAGCTTTCTTT. It specifies CASRPNGKAFF.

The chain joins TRBV11-1 to TRBJ2-7; the D is unclear. The germline V and J ends were trimmed by 3 bases and 7 bases, with 10 bases remaining between them. The CDR3 has 12 amino acids. In germline, CDR1 is SGHAT, CDR2 FQDESV (reference sequence). This CDR3 is CASSFDSGEQYF. Written as DNA, the CDR3 is TGTGCCAGCAGCTTCGATTCAGGAGAGCAGTACTTC.

The chain uses TRBV6-6 and TRBJ2-5; a weak D match, TRBD1 (6 bases). Judging by the DNA end, TRBJ2-7 fits better; the J call may be wrong. Germline CDR1 and CDR2: MNHNY and SVGAGI (reference sequence). The CDR3 totals 15 residues. The CDR3 sequence is CASRSTRGYTYEQYF. The CDR3, as DNA: TGTGCCAGCAGATCAACCAGGGGTTATACCTACGAGCAGTACTTC.

V and J are TRBV5-1 and TRBJ1-3; D call uncertain. The CDR3 totals 16 residues. Germline values: CDR1 SGHRS, CDR2 YFSETQ. V shed 4 bases and J shed 0 bases, with 14 bases lying between them. DNA of the CDR3: TGCGCCAGCAGCGTTGGAGGAATAGACTCTGGAAACACCATATATTTT. Protein sequence: CASSVGGIDSGNTIYF.

The chain employs TRBV6-4 and TRBJ1-2; 8 nucleotides align to TRBD1. The J segment lost 4 bases and the V segment lost 5 bases, leaving 9 bases of the junction unmatched. This CDR3 is built from 15 residues. Germline CDR1 reads MRHNA; CDR2 reads SNTAGT. In DNA form, the CDR3 reads TGTGCCAGCAGTCCTGGGGACAGGTACTCCTATGGCTACACCTTC. As protein: CASSPGDRYSYGYTF.

This clone was observed a single time. Other DNA sequences of this sample code for an identical CDR3. This chain joins TRBV20-1 and TRBJ2-7, with D possibly matching TRBD2 (5 bases). Trimming removed 6 bases from V and 3 bases from J, with 9 bases in between. There are 11 residues in the CDR3. The germline V gene encodes CDR1 DFQATT and CDR2 SNEGSKA (reference sequence). The CDR3 DNA sequence: TGCAGTGCAAGGAGGATCTACGAGCAGTACTTC. Protein product: CSARRIYEQYF.

The chain recombines TRBV9 with TRBJ2-1; 9 bases match TRBD2. This CDR3 spans 16 amino acids. After removal of 0 bases from V and 9 bases from J, the junction contained 10 bases not matched to a gene. CDR1 is SGDLS, CDR2 YYNGEE, per germline. CDR3 coding DNA: TGTGCCAGCAGCGTAGGAGGGGGACTAGCATTTAGTGAGCAGTTCTTC. It encodes CASSVGGGLAFSEQFF.

The gene calls are TRBV9 and TRBJ1-2, with unresolved D. Germline CDR1 is SGDLS and CDR2 is YYNGEE. CDR3 length: 18 amino acids. V was clipped by 2 bases and J by 0 bases, with 20 bases between them. The CDR3 spells CASSVNPSGDTTNYGYTF. In DNA form, the CDR3 reads TGTGCCAGCAGCGTCAACCCGTCAGGCGACACCACTAACTATGGCTACACCTTC.

The chain is built from TRBV27 and TRBJ2-1, with 8 bases aligning to TRBD2. The CDR3 sequence is 16 residues long. With V trimmed by 0 bases and J by 5 bases, 6 bases remained unmatched. In germline, CDR1 is MNHEY, CDR2 SMNVEV (reference sequence). CDR3 region: CASSLSLAGHDNEQFF. The CDR3 region has the DNA TGTGCCAGCAGTTTATCTTTAGCGGGACATGACAATGAGCAGTTCTTC.

In nucleotides, the CDR3 is TGCGCCAGCAGCCCCGGGACAGGCGGCTACGAGCAGTACTTC. This translates into CASSPGTGGYEQYF. This rearrangement joins TRBV5-1 to TRBJ2-5; 8 positions match TRBD1. The tail of the sequence fits TRBJ2-7 better, so the J call may be wrong. CDR3 size: 14 residues. Looked up from germline, CDR1 is SGHRS and CDR2 is YFSETQ.

This chain joins TRBV29-1 and TRBJ2-3; 7 bases match TRBD2. The CDR3 sequence is 13 residues long. J was trimmed by 1 base and V by 7 bases; bases with no gene match: 5. The germline gives CDR1 SQVTM, CDR2 ANQGSEA. CDR3 protein: CSALLAGTDTQYF. For the CDR3, the DNA is TGCAGCGCCCTTCTAGCGGGCACAGATACGCAGTATTTT.

This clone was picked up one time. The chain joins TRBV19 to TRBJ2-5, with 7 nucleotides matching TRBD2. Losses at the gene ends were 6 bases for V and 5 bases for J; bases not matched to a gene: 12. This CDR3 has 15 residues. CDR1 is LNHDA, CDR2 SQIVND, per germline (reference sequence). The CDR3 loop is CASRPRGGRRETQYF. The CDR3 DNA is TGTGCCAGTAGGCCCCGGGGAGGGCGGCGCGAGACCCAGTACTTC.

The CDR3 sequence: CASSKRQGAANEAFF. DNA of the CDR3: TGTGCCAGTAGTAAACGACAGGGGGCAGCTAATGAAGCTTTCTTT. The chain couples TRBV19 to TRBJ1-1, with 10 positions matching TRBD1. In germline, CDR1 is LNHDA, CDR2 SQIVND (reference sequence). CDR3 length: 15 residues. J gave up 7 bases and V 4 bases, and 9 bases lay outside the gene matches.

The V and J genes are TRBV27 and TRBJ1-1, with 9 bases aligning to TRBD1. The CDR3 totals 16 residues. The germline gives CDR1 MNHEY, CDR2 SMNVEV (reference sequence). V was clipped by 5 bases and J by 5 bases; unmatched bases: 12. Written as DNA, the CDR3 is TGTGCCAGCAGTACATCCGGGACAGGGAAGGGAACTGAAGCTTTCTTT. Its translation is CASSTSGTGKGTEAFF.